A selection of T cell receptor beta chains follows, all from one sample in a study of naive and memory T cell subsets. TCRdb re-called the UMI-ligation and nested PCR reads with MiXCR, one entry per CDR3 protein. This table has 37,000 or so distinct CDR3 sequences, less than 15% appearing once. What was sequenced was effector memory CD4+ T cells from blood. The receptor source for this set is a human donor in good health. Each CDR3 is given with its conserved first and last residue. Each record gives: J gene, clone size, D gene, V gene, CDR3 length, CDR3 DNA, CDR3 protein. A D gene is named only where the DNA matches it firmly. The size field is filled for only some rows; it gives once, few, many or a size class.

TRBJ2-7 | few | TRBD2 | TRBV2 | 15 | TGTGCCAGCAGTGAGGGCCAGGGAGGGCACTACGAGCAGTACTTC | CASSEGQGGHYEQYF
TRBJ2-1 | few | NA | TRBV19 | 15 | TGTGCCAGTAGAGCAGGGGCTAGCTCCTACAATGAGCAGTTCTTC | CASRAGASSYNEQFF
TRBJ2-3 | many | TRBD2 | TRBV20-1 | 14 | TGCAGTGCTACGAGCGGGACCGGCACAGATACGCAGTATTTT | CSATSGTGTDTQYF
TRBJ1-5 | few | TRBD1 | TRBV18 | 15 | TGTGCCAGCTCACCACAGGGGGCTGGGGAACAGCCCCAGCATTTT | CASSPQGAGEQPQHF
TRBJ1-2 | few | NA | TRBV6-6 | 16 | TGTGCCAGCAGAAGCCGCGGGTTAGGAGAGTTCTATGGCTACACCTTC | CASRSRGLGEFYGYTF
TRBJ1-1 | NA | NA | TRBV2 | 15 | TGTGCCAGCAGTGAAAGGACAGTCTTGAACACTGAAGCTTTCTTT | CASSERTVLNTEAFF
TRBJ2-7 | many | NA | TRBV5-1 | 14 | TGCGCCAGCAGCCAGACGACACCCTCCTACGAGCAGTACTTC | CASSQTTPSYEQYF
TRBJ2-1 | NA | NA | TRBV28 | 15 | TGTGCCAGCAGTTTCCAGCGAGCAACATACAATGAGCAGTTCTTC | CASSFQRATYNEQFF
TRBJ2-5 | NA | TRBD1 | TRBV29-1 | 12 | TGCAGCGTCGACAGGGTCCAAGAGACCCAGTACTTC | CSVDRVQETQYF
TRBJ2-7 | few | TRBD2 | TRBV30 | 13 | TGTGCCTGGAGCGCTAGCGGGACCGGCGAGCAGTACTTC | CAWSASGTGEQYF
TRBJ2-7 | NA | TRBD1 | TRBV7-9 | 15 | TGTGCCAGCAGCCCAGACAGGGGGCTTGCCTACGAGCAGTACTTC | CASSPDRGLAYEQYF
TRBJ1-4 | NA | TRBD1 | TRBV7-9 | 15 | TGTGCCAGCAGCTCGGGGACAGGGTTACGGGAAAAACTGTTTTTT | CASSSGTGLREKLFF
TRBJ2-1 | many | NA | TRBV9 | 15 | TGTGCCAGCAGCGTAGGTGGAGCGGACTACAATGAGCAGTTCTTC | CASSVGGADYNEQFF
TRBJ1-5 | few | NA | TRBV2 | 15 | TGTGCCAGCGCTGCACGGACGGATAGCAATCAGCCCCAGCATTTT | CASAARTDSNQPQHF
TRBJ2-7 | NA | TRBD1 | TRBV3-1 | 12 | TGTGCCAGCAGCCAAGGAAAACAGGGGACGTACTTC | CASSQGKQGTYF
TRBJ2-3 | few | NA | TRBV29-1 | 15 | TGCAGCGTTGAGGGAGCGGAGGCACGTCCAGATACGCAGTATTTT | CSVEGAEARPDTQYF
TRBJ2-2 | many | TRBD1 | TRBV6-2/TRBV6-3 | 17 | TGTGCCAGCAGACACAGGGGGCGGGCCGCTGGTTCCGGGGAGCTGTTTTTT | CASRHRGRAAGSGELFF
TRBJ2-1 | few | NA | TRBV9 | 14 | TGTGCCAGCAGCGTAAGTAGCTCCTACAATGAGCAGTTCTTC | CASSVSSSYNEQFF
TRBJ2-7 | few | TRBD1 | TRBV6-2/TRBV6-3 | 14 | TGTGCCAGCAGTTCCGGGACAGGTATTTACGAGCAGTACTTC | CASSSGTGIYEQYF
TRBJ2-5 | few | TRBD2 | TRBV28 | 16 | TGTGCCAGCAGTTCCGGTGGCGGGAGGCGACAAGAGACCCAGTACTTC | CASSSGGGRRQETQYF
TRBJ2-5 | NA | NA | TRBV7-2 | 15 | TGTGCCAGCAGCTTAGTCCGAGCCAGACAAGAGACCCAGTACTTC | CASSLVRARQETQYF
TRBJ1-1 | large | NA | TRBV15 | 13 | TGTGCCACCAGCGCTACGAACCGGGGCGAAGCTTTCTTT | CATSATNRGEAFF
TRBJ2-7 | few | NA | TRBV29-1 | 16 | TGCAGCGTTGAATCCGCTACCGGAGTAAGCTCCTACGAGCAGTACTTC | CSVESATGVSSYEQYF
TRBJ2-1 | few | NA | TRBV7-9 | 12 | TGTGCCAGCAGCTTAGACGCGGGTGAGCAGTTCTTC | CASSLDAGEQFF
TRBJ2-7 | NA | TRBD2 | TRBV3-1 | 14 | TGTGCCAGCAGCCAAGTAGGGACTAGTGGGGAGCAGTACTTC | CASSQVGTSGEQYF
TRBJ2-6 | NA | NA | TRBV5-4 | 17 | TGTGCCAGCAGCTTGGCCGTTACTAACTCTGGGGCCAACGTCCTGACTTTC | CASSLAVTNSGANVLTF
TRBJ2-1 | few | NA | TRBV7-9 | 15 | TGTGCCAGCAGCTTAGATCCAGCGGCCTACAATGAGCAGTTCTTC | CASSLDPAAYNEQFF
TRBJ2-1 | NA | NA | TRBV5-1 | 12 | TGCGCCAGCAGCTTACAGGACAATGAGCAGTTCTTC | CASSLQDNEQFF
TRBJ2-7 | many | NA | TRBV20-1 | 13 | TGCAGTGCTAGTTTGACTCAAAACTACGAGCAGTACTTC | CSASLTQNYEQYF
TRBJ1-1 | NA | TRBD1 | TRBV4-1 | 18 | TGCGCCAGCAGCCAAGATGAGATAAAGGGGGCTCCGGGAACTGAAGCTTTCTTT | CASSQDEIKGAPGTEAFF
TRBJ1-1 | many | NA | TRBV12-3/TRBV12-4 | 14 | TGTGCCAGCAGTGCGTCAAGGCGGGACACTGAAGCTTTCTTT | CASSASRRDTEAFF
TRBJ2-3 | many | NA | TRBV29-1 | 12 | TGCAGCGTTGGGGGGGGCGCAGATACGCAGTATTTT | CSVGGGADTQYF
TRBJ2-7 | medium-sized | NA | TRBV20-1 | 17 | TGCAGTGCTAGAGCGGCAGGGTCGGCCGCAGAACTCTACGAGCAGTACTTC | CSARAAGSAAELYEQYF
TRBJ2-7 | many | NA | TRBV29-1 | 13 | TGCAGCGTTGTGAGGGGAGGAGGCTACGAGCAGTACTTC | CSVVRGGGYEQYF
TRBJ2-1 | NA | TRBD2 | TRBV5-1 | 15 | TGCGCCAGCAGCCGTTCGCGGGAGTTATTAAGTGAGCAGTTCTTC | CASSRSRELLSEQFF
TRBJ2-1 | NA | NA | TRBV20-1 | 16 | TGCAGTGCTAGTAAGGTGGGAGGAGGCGGGTACAATGAGCAGTTCTTC | CSASKVGGGGYNEQFF
TRBJ2-7 | NA | NA | TRBV10-3 | 14 | TGTGCCATCAGTGAATCCCCAGGGTTGGACGAGCAGTACTTC | CAISESPGLDEQYF
TRBJ1-1 | NA | TRBD1 | TRBV20-1 | 15 | TGCAGTGCTACCACCCCCCTATTAGGGGGCTCTGAAGCTTTCTTT | CSATTPLLGGSEAFF
TRBJ2-3 | NA | TRBD2 | TRBV4-3 | 16 | TGCGCCAGCAGCCAAGATCCGGGGGGGAGTCCAGATACGCAGTATTTT | CASSQDPGGSPDTQYF
TRBJ2-5 | NA | TRBD1 | TRBV5-4 | 14 | TGTGCCAGCAGCCCCTGGACAGGGGGGGAGACCCAGTACTTC | CASSPWTGGETQYF
TRBJ1-2 | NA | NA | TRBV28 | 14 | TGTGCCAGCTGCCCTTCGAAAGGCGCCTATGGCTACACCTTC | CASCPSKGAYGYTF
TRBJ2-1 | few | NA | TRBV4-1 | 17 | TGCGCCAGCAGCCAAGATCCCACGGGTGGGGGGAACGATGAGCAGTTCTTC | CASSQDPTGGGNDEQFF
TRBJ2-7 | few | NA | TRBV12-3/TRBV12-4 | 13 | TGTGCCAGCAGCCACCACAGGGCCTACGAGCAGTACTTC | CASSHHRAYEQYF